This T cell receptor beta chain was sequenced during a study of T cells after yellow fever vaccination. V was cut by 0 bases and J by 8 bases, with 9 bases left in between. CDR1 is SGHNT and CDR2 is YYREEE in the germline V gene (reference sequence). The CDR3 sequence is 14 residues long. One entry per CDR3 protein, called by TCRdb with MiXCR from the 5' RACE reads. This table has approximately 300,000 distinct CDR3 sequences, around 6.8% appearing once. This chain links TRBV5-4 with TRBJ1-6, with a tentative D call TRBD1 (5 bases). Sequencing was performed on PBMCs, taken 35 to 50 days after the first yellow fever vaccination. The sequence was obtained from a man aged 18-30 years who received the YFV17D yellow fever vaccine. CDR3: CASSLGQTDSPLHF. CDR3 coding DNA: TGTGCCAGCAGCTTGGGACAGACAGATTCACCCCTCCACTTT.